This T cell receptor (beta chain) is drawn from a study of T cells in Graves' hyperthyroidism and ophthalmopathy. Germline V gene data show CDR1 as SGHAT and CDR2 as FQNNGV. The junction had 10 bases not matched to a gene; V was cut back by 5 bases and J by 1 base. This CDR3 is 17 amino acids long. There were TCR beta CDR3 regions amplified from RNA transcripts. HTBI primers were used for first-round RT-PCR of the TCR CDR3. Via MiXCR, TCRdb re-called the multiplex PCR reads, giving one row per CDR3 protein. This sample has hundreds of thousands of distinct CDR3 sequences, with about 45% found just once.

This chain connects TRBV11-2 to TRBJ1-3; TRBD1 matches at 8 bases. This TCR was recovered from an adult man with Graves' disease, either hyperthyroidism or ophthalmopathy (not recorded which). Sample: peripheral blood or thyroid tissue (not recorded which). The CDR3 region is CASSRDRSSISGNTIYF. The CDR3 DNA reads as TGTGCCAGCAGCAGGGACAGGAGCTCAATTTCTGGAAACACCATATATTTT.